This T cell receptor beta chain is from a study of molecular identifiers for immune sequencing clone quantification. Looking at the study overall: Replicates split RNA from around 20,000 or 99,000 naive CD8 cells five ways, and the researchers sequenced four portions.

This clonotype counts as medium-sized. The CDR3 spans 14 residues. V gave up 0 bases and J gave up 6 bases, with 12 bases separating them. CDR1 LGHNA and CDR2 YSLEER come from the germline V gene. Bulk TCR library preparation followed previously described methods with listed TCR primers. From the PCR reads, TCRdb called clonotypes with MiXCR, one entry per CDR3 protein. Found here are thousands of distinct CDR3 sequences, just under 35% of them singletons; the top ten hold 6% to 7%. The chain joins TRBV4-3 to TRBJ2-7, with D possibly being TRBD2 (5 bases). Sequenced input: naive CD8+ T cells from blood, with Jurkat cell RNA spiked in. Sample subset: FACS-sorted CD8+CD4-CCR7+CD45RA+ naive T cells. This TCR was sampled from a human donor in good health. Some libraries in this study had Jurkat cell RNA spiked in. CDR3 sequence: CASSQEGEGAEQYF. For the CDR3, the DNA is TGCGCCAGCAGCCAAGAAGGTGAGGGAGCCGAGCAGTACTTC.